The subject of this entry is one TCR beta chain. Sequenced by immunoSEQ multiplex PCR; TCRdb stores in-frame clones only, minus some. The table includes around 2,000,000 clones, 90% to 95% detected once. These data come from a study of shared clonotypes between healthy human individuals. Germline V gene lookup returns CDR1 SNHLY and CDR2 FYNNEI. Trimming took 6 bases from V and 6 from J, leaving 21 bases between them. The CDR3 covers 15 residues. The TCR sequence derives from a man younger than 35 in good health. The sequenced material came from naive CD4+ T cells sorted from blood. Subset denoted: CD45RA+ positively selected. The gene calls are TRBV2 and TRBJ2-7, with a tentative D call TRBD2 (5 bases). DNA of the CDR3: TGTGCCAGCAGGGGTTGGGCTAGGGAGACGGGCGAGCAGTACTTC. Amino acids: CASRGWARETGEQYF.